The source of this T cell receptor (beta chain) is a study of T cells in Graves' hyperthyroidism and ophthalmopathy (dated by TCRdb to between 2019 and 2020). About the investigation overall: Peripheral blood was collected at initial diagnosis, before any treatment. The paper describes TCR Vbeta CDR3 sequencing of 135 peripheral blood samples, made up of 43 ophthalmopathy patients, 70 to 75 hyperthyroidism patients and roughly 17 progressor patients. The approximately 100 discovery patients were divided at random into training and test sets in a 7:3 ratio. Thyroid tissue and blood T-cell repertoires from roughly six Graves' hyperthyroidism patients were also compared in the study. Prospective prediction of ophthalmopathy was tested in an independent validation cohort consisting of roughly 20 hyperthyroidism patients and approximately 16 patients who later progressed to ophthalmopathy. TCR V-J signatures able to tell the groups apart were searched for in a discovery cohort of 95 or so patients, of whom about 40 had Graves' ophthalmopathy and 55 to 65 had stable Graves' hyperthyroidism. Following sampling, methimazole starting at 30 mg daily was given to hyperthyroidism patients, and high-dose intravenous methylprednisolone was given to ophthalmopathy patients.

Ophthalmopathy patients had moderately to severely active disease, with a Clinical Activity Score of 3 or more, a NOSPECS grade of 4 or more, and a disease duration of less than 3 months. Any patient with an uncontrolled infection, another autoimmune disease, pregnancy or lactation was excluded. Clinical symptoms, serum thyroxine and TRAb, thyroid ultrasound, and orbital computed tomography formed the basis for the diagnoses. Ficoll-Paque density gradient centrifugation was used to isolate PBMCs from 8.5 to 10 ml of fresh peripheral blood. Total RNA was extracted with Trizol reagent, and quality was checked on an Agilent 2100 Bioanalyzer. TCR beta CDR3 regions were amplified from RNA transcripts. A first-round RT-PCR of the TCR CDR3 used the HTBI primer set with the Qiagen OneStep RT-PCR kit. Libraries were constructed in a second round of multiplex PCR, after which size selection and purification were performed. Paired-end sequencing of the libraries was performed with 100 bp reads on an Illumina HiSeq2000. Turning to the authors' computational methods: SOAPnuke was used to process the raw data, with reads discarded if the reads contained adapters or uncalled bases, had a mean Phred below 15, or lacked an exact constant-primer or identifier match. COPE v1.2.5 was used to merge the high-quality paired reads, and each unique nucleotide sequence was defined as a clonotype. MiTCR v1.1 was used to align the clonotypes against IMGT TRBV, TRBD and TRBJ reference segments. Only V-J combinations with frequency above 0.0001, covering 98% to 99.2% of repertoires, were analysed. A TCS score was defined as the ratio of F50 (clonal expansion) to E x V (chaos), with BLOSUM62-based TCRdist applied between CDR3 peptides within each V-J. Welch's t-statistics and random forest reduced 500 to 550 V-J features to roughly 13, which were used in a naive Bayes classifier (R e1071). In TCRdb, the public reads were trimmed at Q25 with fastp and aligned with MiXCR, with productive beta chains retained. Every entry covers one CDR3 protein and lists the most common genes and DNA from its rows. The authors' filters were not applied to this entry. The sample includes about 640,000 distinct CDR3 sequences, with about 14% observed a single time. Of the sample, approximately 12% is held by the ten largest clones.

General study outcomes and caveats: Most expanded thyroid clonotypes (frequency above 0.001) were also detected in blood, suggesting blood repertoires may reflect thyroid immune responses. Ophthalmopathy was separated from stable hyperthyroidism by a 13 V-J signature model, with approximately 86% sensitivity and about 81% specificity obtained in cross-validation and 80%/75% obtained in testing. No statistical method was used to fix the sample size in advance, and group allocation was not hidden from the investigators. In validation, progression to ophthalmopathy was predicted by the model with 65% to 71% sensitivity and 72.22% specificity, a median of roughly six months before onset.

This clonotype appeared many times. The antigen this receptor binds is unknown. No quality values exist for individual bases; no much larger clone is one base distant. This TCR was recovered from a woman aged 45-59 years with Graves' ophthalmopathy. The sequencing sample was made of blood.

The CDR3 loop reads CASSQGTGVEYEQYF. The sequenced DNA is TGTGCCAGCAGCCAAGGGACAGGGGTCGAATACGAGCAGTACTTC. The V and J genes are TRBV7-9 and TRBJ2-7; 10 central bases correspond to TRBD1. In the germline V gene (reference sequence), CDR1 corresponds to SEHNR and CDR2 to FQNEAQ. The junction shows trimming of 5 bases on V and 4 bases on J, and the gene matches do not reach 8 bases of it. The CDR3, cysteine through phenylalanine, is 15 amino acids long. Only the CDR3 region is kept as DNA, spanning 45 bases read in frame from base 1.